Listed here are 16 T cell receptor beta chains from one sample, sequenced in a study of response to subunit inactivated influenza vaccine. One entry per CDR3 protein, called by TCRdb with MiXCR from the RT-PCR reads. The repertoire includes 600,000 to 700,000 distinct CDR3 sequences, less than 15% of them detected once, and approximately 7.6% sits in the top ten. This sample comprised PBMCs from blood, obtained less than 15 days before vaccination. The receptors stem from a man aged 50 to 60 who received an inactivated influenza vaccine.

This clonotype was recorded at least ten times. The chain uses TRBV7-8 and TRBJ2-7; the match to TRBD2 covers 10 bases. The CDR3 has 15 amino acids. Germline V gives CDR1 SGHVS, CDR2 FQNEAQ. With V trimmed by 5 bases and J by 2 bases, 6 bases remained unmatched. The CDR3 here is CASSLTTSGAYEQYF. The DNA of the CDR3 is TGTGCCAGCAGCCTGACTACTAGCGGGGCCTACGAGCAGTACTTC.

This clonotype was detected only a few times. The CDR3 loop is CASSPQASNQPQHF. CDR3 nucleotides: TGTGCCAGCTCACCCCAGGCTAGCAATCAGCCCCAGCATTTT. The chain links TRBV18 to TRBJ1-5; D gene unclear. The germline gives CDR1 KGHSH, CDR2 LQKENI. There are 14 residues in the CDR3. V lost 3 bases, J lost 0 bases, and 6 bases lay in between.

The chain couples TRBV28 to TRBJ2-4; 7 bases fit TRBD1. CDR1 and CDR2 from the germline V gene are MDHEN and SYDVKM. The CDR3 contains 16 residues. Trimming took 3 bases from V and 4 from J; bases not matched to a gene: 9. The DNA for the CDR3 is TGTGCCAGCAGTTTTCTAGACAGGGTGGGAAAAAACATTCAGTACTTC. Its translation: CASSFLDRVGKNIQYF.

The sample holds a few counts of this clonotype. The chain joins TRBV6-2 or TRBV6-3 to TRBJ2-1, with TRBD2 identical over 8 bases. Trimming removed 6 bases from V and 4 bases from J; junction bases left unmatched: 14. The CDR3 length is 17 residues. Germline-derived CDR1 and CDR2 are MNHEY and SVGEGT. The CDR3 loop reads CASRPHPSGFFYNEQFF. DNA of the CDR3: TGTGCCAGCAGGCCTCATCCTAGCGGGTTCTTTTACAATGAGCAGTTCTTC.

The J gene is TRBJ2-7, the V gene TRBV19; no definite D call. V shed 2 bases and J shed 5 bases, with 13 bases lying between them. The CDR3 sequence is 14 residues long. Germline V gene lookup returns CDR1 LNHDA and CDR2 SQIVND (reference sequence). CDR3 in DNA: TGTGCCAGTAGTATATACCTTGGTAGAGACGAGCAGTACTTC. Translated: CASSIYLGRDEQYF.

This clonotype was seen a few times. The chain is built from TRBV6-1 and TRBJ2-4; tentatively, D is TRBD1 or TRBD2 (5 bases each). V was shortened by 6 bases and J by 8 bases, with 20 bases between the two germline ends. CDR1 MNHNS and CDR2 SASEGT come from the germline V gene. The CDR3 consists of 15 residues. The chain's CDR3 is CASSRDRGVGHIQYF. The CDR3 DNA reads as TGTGCCAGCAGCAGGGATAGGGGAGTTGGTCACATTCAGTACTTC.

The CDR3 region is CASSAPNRPDTQYF. Here the CDR3 DNA reads TGTGCCAGCAGCGCTCCCAACCGGCCAGATACGCAGTATTTT. The chain links TRBV6-1 to TRBJ2-3, with unresolved D. V lost 6 bases and J 4 bases, leaving 14 bases between the germline ends. Germline V gene sequence: CDR1 MNHNS, CDR2 SASEGT. CDR3 length: 14 residues.

The V call is TRBV27, the J call TRBJ1-1, with D hard to call. V shed 7 bases and J shed 1 base, with 16 bases lying between them. The CDR3 totals 15 residues. Germline loops: CDR1 MNHEY, CDR2 SMNVEV (reference sequence). The DNA of the CDR3 is TGTGCCAGCACTCCCTTAGGCGGTACGAACACTGAAGCTTTCTTT. The encoded protein is CASTPLGGTNTEAFF.

This clonotype has more than one count but fewer than ten. The rearrangement links TRBV6-1 to TRBJ2-3; D is undetermined. V was trimmed by 5 bases and J by 0 bases, leaving 18 bases between them. CDR1 is MNHNS, CDR2 SASEGT, per germline. This CDR3 spans 17 amino acids. The CDR3 nucleotides are TGTGCCAGCAGTTACGCGTTTCACCCGACTAGCACAGATACGCAGTATTTT. Translating it yields CASSYAFHPTSTDTQYF.

This clonotype was seen a few times. V is TRBV15 and J is TRBJ2-7; tentatively, D is TRBD1 (6 bases). Germline CDR1 LNHNV, CDR2 YYDKDF (reference sequence). V gave up 0 bases and J gave up 2 bases, with 11 bases separating them. This CDR3 has 15 amino acids. CDR3 coding DNA: TGTGCCACCAGCAGAGAGCGAGGACAGACCTACGAGCAGTACTTC. It codes for CATSRERGQTYEQYF.

The chain carries TRBV5-1 and TRBJ2-1; D may correspond to TRBD1 or TRBD2 (5 bases each). The CDR3 length is 13 residues. V was pared by 4 bases and J by 5 bases, with 10 bases between. Germline CDR1 SGHRS, CDR2 YFSETQ. In DNA, the CDR3 is TGCGCCAGCAGCCCCGGGGCTAACAATGAGCAGTTCTTC. It encodes CASSPGANNEQFF.

This clonotype occurred once. The rearrangement uses TRBV28 and TRBJ2-2, with no clear D. This CDR3 region has 17 residues. Germline V gene lookup returns CDR1 MDHEN and CDR2 SYDVKM. The ends were cut back, 4 bases at V and 1 base at J, with 16 bases in the middle. Here the CDR3 reads CASSSALVPRNTGELFF. The CDR3 nucleotides read TGTGCCAGCAGTTCCGCGCTAGTCCCGCGGAACACCGGGGAGCTGTTTTTT.

This clonotype was picked up a small number of times. This rearrangement joins TRBV5-1 to TRBJ2-7, with TRBD1 identical over 9 bases. Looked up from germline, CDR1 is SGHRS and CDR2 is YFSETQ. V shed 0 bases and J 1 base; nucleotides not matched to a gene: 5. CDR3 size: 16 residues. CDR3 region: CASSLATGGSSYEQYF. The CDR3 coding sequence is TGCGCCAGCAGCTTGGCAACAGGGGGCAGTTCCTACGAGCAGTACTTC.

CDR3 in DNA: TGTGCCAGCAGCTTAGAACCGGGCGGCAATGAGCAGTTCTTC. Its translation: CASSLEPGGNEQFF. The V call is TRBV7-2, the J call TRBJ2-1; unclear D gene. The CDR3 spans 14 residues. Trimming took 1 base from V and 6 from J, leaving 10 bases between them. The V gene's germline CDR1 is SGHTA and CDR2 FQGNSA.

The chain has TRBV12-3 or TRBV12-4 and TRBJ1-2, with a weak D call TRBD1 (5 bases). Trimming shortened V by 5 bases and J by 5 bases, and 9 bases separated the two germline ends. The CDR3 extends over 12 amino acids. The CDR3 is CASSEGYYGYTF. CDR3 DNA sequence: TGTGCCAGCAGTGAGGGGTATTATGGCTACACCTTC.

This clonotype has at least ten counts. The V call is TRBV12-3 or TRBV12-4, the J call TRBJ2-3, with 7 positions matching TRBD2. This CDR3 region has 17 residues. J lost 7 bases, V lost 1 base, and 14 bases had no gene match. The CDR3 region is CASSLVVQRGSRNTQYF. The CDR3 nucleotides read TGTGCCAGCAGTTTAGTGGTCCAGCGGGGAAGCAGGAATACGCAGTATTTT.